This T cell receptor beta chain appears in the sequencing data of a study of blood T cells in healthy people across ages. This clonotype was counted a few times. Using a J-beta primer mix together with a sample-barcoded 5' primer, a second PCR was run for about 6 to 12 cycles. TCRdb fed the 5' RACE reads into MiXCR, producing one record per CDR3 protein. The sample shows 700,000 to 800,000 distinct CDR3 sequences, around 46% of them seen only once. Deletions cut 8 bases from V and 1 base from J, with 9 bases between. This CDR3 comprises 14 residues. Per the germline V gene, CDR1 is MNHEY and CDR2 is SVGAGI.

The sequence came from a woman aged 60-75 years in good health. Source material: blood. The chain uses TRBV6-5 and TRBJ2-6; D uncertain. The CDR3 here is CASSYGSGANVLTF. CDR3 DNA sequence: TGTGCCAGCTCCTACGGGTCTGGGGCCAACGTCCTGACTTTC.